The 9 T cell receptor beta chains given below trace back to one sample, sequenced in a study of identical twins. TCRdb re-analysed the 5' RACE reads in MiXCR, keeping a single row per CDR3 protein. The sample gives 700,000 or so distinct CDR3 sequences, around 20% of which show up once; roughly 4% is in the top ten. These sequences were also reported in another study, on T cells expressing NK-cell markers.

Material for sequencing was PBMCs. Receptors originate from a woman aged 18-35 years in good health.

A few counts support this clonotype. The chain is built from TRBV20-1 and TRBJ2-7; D possibly corresponds to TRBD2 (7 bases). Germline V lookup: CDR1 DFQATT, CDR2 SNEGSKA (reference sequence). CDR3 length: 14 amino acids. This chain's CDR3 is CSLGGPSPFYEQYF. In DNA, the CDR3 is TGCAGCCTGGGGGGGCCGAGCCCCTTCTACGAGCAGTACTTC.

At least ten counts were recorded for this clonotype. The chain carries TRBV12-3 or TRBV12-4 and TRBJ1-1; D call uncertain. The CDR3 loop spans 14 amino acids. V lost 8 bases and J lost 0, with 13 bases in between. CDR3 coding DNA: TGTGCCAGCGAACCCATCGGGATGAACACTGAAGCTTTCTTT. It translates to CASEPIGMNTEAFF.

The chain recombines TRBV3-1 with TRBJ2-5; TRBD2 agrees at 13 bases. Per the germline V gene, CDR1 is LGHDT and CDR2 is YNNKEL (reference sequence). Trimming took 4 bases from V and 4 from J; bases not matched to a gene: 3. The CDR3 is 15 amino acids. Here the CDR3 reads CASSRWTSGGETQYF. As DNA, the CDR3 is TGTGCCAGCAGCCGGTGGACTAGCGGGGGAGAGACCCAGTACTTC.

In its sample, this clonotype was seen a few times. The chain links TRBV18 to TRBJ1-2, with 7 bases lining up with TRBD1. Germline V gene sequence: CDR1 KGHSH, CDR2 LQKENI. This CDR3 spans 12 amino acids. V trimming: 2 bases; J trimming: 8 bases; junction bases outside the gene matches: 2. The CDR3 protein is CASSPTGDGYTF. The CDR3 DNA is TGTGCCAGCTCACCAACAGGGGACGGCTACACCTTC.

CDR3 protein: CASSLDGPSLYEQYF. CDR3 DNA: TGTGCCAGCAGCTTAGACGGCCCGTCCCTCTACGAGCAGTACTTC. The J gene is TRBJ2-7, the V gene TRBV7-9; D unresolved. The V gene lost 1 base and the J gene lost 3 bases, with 13 bases spanning the gap. Looked up from germline, CDR1 is SEHNR and CDR2 is FQNEAQ (reference sequence). CDR3 length: 15 residues. Using reference TRBV7-9 and TRBJ2-7 for the parts outside the CDR3, the full variable domain is DTGVSQNPRHKITKRGQNVTFRCDPISEHNRLYWYRQTLGQGPEFLTYFQNEAQLEKSRLLSDRFSAERPKGSFSTLEIQRTEQGDSAMYLCASSLDGPSLYEQYFGPGTRLTVT.

The genes are TRBV3-1 and TRBJ2-1; D may be TRBD1 (6 bases). V lost 4 bases and J 6 bases, leaving 13 bases between the germline ends. Looked up from germline, CDR1 is LGHDT and CDR2 is YNNKEL (reference sequence). The CDR3 has 14 residues. CDR3 amino acids: CASSPPSQGNEQFF. CDR3 nucleotides: TGTGCCAGCAGCCCCCCCTCACAGGGCAATGAGCAGTTCTTC.

This clonotype was seen only a few times. This chain connects TRBV18 to TRBJ2-2; tentative D call: TRBD1 (7 bases). Germline-derived CDR1 and CDR2 are KGHSH and LQKENI. V dropped 6 bases and J dropped 1 base, with 15 bases sitting between them. The CDR3 runs to 16 residues. The CDR3 DNA reads TGTGCCAGCTCCCACCGGAGGGGGCAGAACACCGGGGAGCTGTTTTTT. It codes for CASSHRRGQNTGELFF.

This clonotype was picked up many times. This sequence joins TRBV12-3 or TRBV12-4 and TRBJ2-7; tentatively, D is TRBD1 or TRBD2 (6 bases each). V lost 5 bases to trimming and J lost 10 bases, with 12 bases between them. The CDR3 runs to 11 residues. CDR3 amino acids: CASSLGGLQYF. The CDR3 DNA reads as TGTGCCAGCAGTCTAGGGGGGCTCCAGTACTTC.

This clonotype occurred a few times. The chain combines TRBV5-5 with TRBJ1-1; no clear D gene. CDR1 is SGHKS and CDR2 is YYEKEE in the germline V gene (reference sequence). There are 12 residues in the CDR3. The V gene lost 5 bases and the J gene lost 4 bases, with 9 bases spanning the gap. The DNA for the CDR3 is TGTGCCAGCAGTCCCGACGGCACTGAAGCTTTCTTT. Translated, it gives CASSPDGTEAFF. Drawing the rest from reference TRBV5-5 and TRBJ1-1, the complete variable domain is DAGVTQSPTHLIKTRGQQVTLRCSPISGHKSVSWYQQVLGQGPQFIFQYYEKEERGRGNFPDRFSARQFPNYSSELNVNALLLGDSALYLCASSPDGTEAFFGQGTRLTVV.